Listed here are 15 T cell receptor beta chains from one sample, sequenced in a study of blood T cell repertoires in COVID-19 (TCRdb year 2020). The library was generated by the immunoSEQ multiplex PCR assay. TCRdb holds this immuneACCESS table with in-frame rearrangements only. Some clones are missing; in checked studies, unresolved V genes explain under half, and the rest has no known cause. The sample table records some 400,000 clones; 90% of these occur just once. 6.5% of the sample belongs to the ten largest clones. The sequenced material came from peripheral blood. The source of these receptors is a man younger than 30 with active or convalescent COVID-19.

This rearrangement joins TRBV19 to TRBJ2-5, with 8 bases identical to TRBD2. The CDR3 runs to 15 residues. Germline V lookup: CDR1 LNHDA, CDR2 SQIVND (reference sequence). V gave up 5 bases and J gave up 6 bases; unmatched junction bases: 11. In nucleotides, the CDR3 is TGTGCCAGTAGTGCGGTACTAGCGGCTATGAAGACCCAGTACTTC. This gives the protein CASSAVLAAMKTQYF.

The CDR3 spells CATSSGSPRLAGGGQFF. CDR3 DNA sequence: TGTGCCACCAGCAGCGGCTCGCCGAGACTAGCGGGAGGGGGGCAGTTCTTC. The V and J genes are TRBV15 and TRBJ2-1, with 14 bases fitting TRBD2. The CDR3 length is 17 residues. After removal of 3 bases from V and 12 bases from J, the junction contained 13 bases not matched to a gene. Germline loops: CDR1 LNHNV, CDR2 YYDKDF (reference sequence).

This chain joins TRBV11-2 and TRBJ2-5, with 8 bases aligning to TRBD2. V was clipped by 1 base and J by 4 bases; unmatched bases: 5. Looked up from germline, CDR1 is SGHAT and CDR2 is FQNNGV. The CDR3 contains 15 residues. CDR3 bases: TGTGCCAGCAGCTTAGCGGGAGGGTTTGGAGAGACCCAGTACTTC. Translated, it gives CASSLAGGFGETQYF.

The rearrangement joins TRBV4-1 to TRBJ2-7; 7 bases map to TRBD1. CDR1 is MGHRA, CDR2 YSYEKL, per germline. V shed 1 base and J 7 bases; nucleotides not matched to a gene: 10. This CDR3 has 15 amino acids. The CDR3 nucleotides are TGCGCCAGCAGCCAAGTTGGGACAGTCTCGGAAGAGCAGTACTTC. It encodes CASSQVGTVSEEQYF.

The chain recombines TRBV6-2 or TRBV6-3 with TRBJ1-2, with D possibly matching TRBD1 (5 bases). The CDR3 contains 13 residues. The V gene's germline CDR1 is MNHEY and CDR2 SVGEGT. V gave up 5 bases and J gave up 7 bases, with 14 bases separating them. The CDR3: CASSQGVLRGYTF. In DNA, the CDR3 is TGTGCCAGCAGTCAAGGGGTTTTACGTGGCTACACCTTC.

The V gene is TRBV19, the J gene TRBJ1-5; possibly TRBD1 for D (6 bases). This CDR3 has 17 amino acids. Trimming shortened V by 4 bases and J by 2 bases, and 18 bases separated the two germline ends. Germline V gives CDR1 LNHDA, CDR2 SQIVND (reference sequence). The CDR3 region is CASSTGMRGKGNQPQHF. The CDR3 DNA reads TGTGCCAGTAGTACCGGGATGAGGGGGAAAGGCAATCAGCCCCAGCATTTT.

This chain links TRBV4-1 with TRBJ1-6; 8 positions agree with TRBD1. CDR1 MGHRA and CDR2 YSYEKL come from the germline V gene. Trimming at V came to 5 bases and at J to 10 bases, leaving 13 bases not matched to a gene. This CDR3 is built from 16 residues. For the CDR3, the DNA is TGCGCCAGCAGCGCCATAGGACAGGGTGGGAGGTCACCCCTCCACTTT. This encodes CASSAIGQGGRSPLHF.

The gene calls are TRBV7-2 and TRBJ2-3; D is unresolved. This CDR3 comprises 13 residues. The ends were cut back, 3 bases at V and 6 bases at J, with 10 bases in the middle. Germline CDR1 is SGHTA and CDR2 is FQGNSA. As DNA, the CDR3 is TGTGCCAGCAGCTTGGCGGCGGTGGATACGCAGTATTTT. Its protein is CASSLAAVDTQYF.

This chain links TRBV3-1 (or the pseudogene TRBV3-2) with TRBJ2-1; 7 bases match TRBD2. CDR1 is LGHDT, CDR2 YNNKEL, per germline (reference sequence). The CDR3 extends over 14 amino acids. Trimming at V came to 1 base and at J to 9 bases, leaving 6 bases not matched to a gene. The CDR3 nucleotides are TGTGCCAGCAGCCAAGCCCGACTAGCAAGTGAGCAGTTCTTC. Amino acid sequence: CASSQARLASEQFF.

The V call is TRBV28, the J call TRBJ1-1; D may be TRBD1 (6 bases). The length of the CDR3 is 14 residues. Germline loops: CDR1 MDHEN, CDR2 SYDVKM. Trimming took 6 bases from V and 4 from J, leaving 15 bases between them. The CDR3 loop is CASSREQGSTEAFF. As DNA, the CDR3 is TGTGCCAGCAGCAGAGAACAGGGTAGCACTGAAGCTTTCTTT. Filled out from reference TRBV28 and TRBJ1-1, the complete variable domain reads DVKVTQSSRYLVKRTGEKVFLECVQDMDHENMFWYRQDPGLGLRLIYFSYDVKMKEKGDIPEGYSVSREKKERFSLILESASTNQTSMYLCASSREQGSTEAFFGQGTRLTVV.

The rearrangement joins TRBV28 to TRBJ1-6; D not certain. V was clipped by 1 base and J by 9 bases, with 13 bases between them. CDR3 size: 15 residues. The germline V gene has CDR1 MDHEN and CDR2 SYDVKM. For the CDR3, the DNA is TGTGCCAGCAGTTTATCGGCGGGCGCAGGTTCACCCCTCCACTTT. Its translation: CASSLSAGAGSPLHF.

The rearrangement links TRBV9 to TRBJ2-3; 8 bases agree with TRBD2. Germline V gene sequence: CDR1 SGDLS, CDR2 YYNGEE. V shed 3 bases, J shed 6 bases, and the junction held 6 bases outside the gene matches. The CDR3 has 14 residues. The CDR3 DNA reads TGTGCCAGCAGCGCGGAGCGGGAGCGTGATACGCAGTATTTT. Translated: CASSAERERDTQYF.

V is TRBV19 and J is TRBJ2-1, with 9 bases matching TRBD2. V lost 2 bases to trimming and J lost 0 bases; unmatched junction nucleotides: 2. Per the germline V gene, CDR1 is LNHDA and CDR2 is SQIVND (reference sequence). The CDR3 totals 16 residues. The CDR3 sequence: CASSIYSGGSYNEQFF. The CDR3 nucleotides read TGTGCCAGTAGTATATATAGCGGGGGCTCCTACAATGAGCAGTTCTTC.

This clone has a single count. The chain links TRBV4-3 to TRBJ1-2; 7 nucleotides line up with TRBD1. The CDR3 length is 15 residues. Germline V gene sequence: CDR1 LGHNA, CDR2 YSLEER. With 3 bases clipped from V and 3 bases from J, the junction kept 7 bases outside the gene matches. The CDR3 spells CASSHTGTEDYGYTF. CDR3 DNA sequence: TGCGCCAGCAGCCACACCGGGACAGAGGACTATGGCTACACCTTC.

The V gene is TRBV6-2 or TRBV6-3, the J gene TRBJ2-7; D call uncertain. The germline CDR1 and CDR2 sequences are MNHEY and SVGEGT. The germline V and J ends were trimmed by 2 bases and 2 bases, with 16 bases remaining between them. The CDR3 covers 16 residues. CDR3 in amino acids: CASSYPTFRFPYEQYF. The DNA for the CDR3 is TGTGCCAGCAGTTACCCTACCTTCCGGTTCCCCTACGAGCAGTACTTC.